This TCR beta chain originates from a study of blood T cell repertoires in COVID-19. Study at large: Samples taken during acute and convalescent COVID-19 were collected in the United States, Italy and Spain. Nucleic acid was either cDNA or gDNA, and it came from T cells, B-cell-depleted T cells, or PBMCs.

TCRdb's copy holds only in-frame clones and misses some; the assay was immunoSEQ multiplex PCR. The table has about 53,000 clones, about 86% seen once; the top ten hold 20% to 25%. Germline V gene data show CDR1 as LGHDT and CDR2 as YNNKEL (reference sequence). V gave up 4 bases and J gave up 8 bases, with 20 bases separating them. The CDR3 contains 16 residues. This receptor was identified in a woman of 80 years or more with COVID-19, enrolled during active disease. The chain uses TRBV3-1 (or the pseudogene TRBV3-2) and TRBJ2-2; D is perhaps TRBD2 (6 bases). Sequencing was done on a sample of peripheral blood. The CDR3 nucleotides are TGTGCCAGCAGCCCGTCGGCGGGGATAAACCATGGGGAGCTGTTTTTT. Encoded protein: CASSPSAGINHGELFF.